This TCR beta chain was identified during a study of cytotoxic CD8 clonotypes in ibrutinib-treated CLL. TCRdb's copy holds only in-frame clones and misses some; the assay was immunoSEQ multiplex PCR. The repertoire holds under 150,000 clones, with approximately 80% as singletons. Points on this clone: Its cognate antigen is unknown.

Looked up from germline, CDR1 is LNHDA and CDR2 is SQIVND (reference sequence). CDR3 size: 15 residues. With 6 bases removed from V and 0 bases from J, the gap between germline ends came to 11 bases. Study outcomes and limitations: Patients showed higher baseline clonality than age-matched healthy donors, and it tracked circulating CD8+ T-cell counts.

The starting material was PBMCs, obtained after 24 months of ibrutinib treatment. The chain has TRBV19 and TRBJ1-4, with unresolved D. The sequence came from a human donor with chronic lymphocytic leukemia. The CDR3 nucleotides read TGTGCCAGTAGGTCCCCATGGGCAACTAATGAAAAACTGTTTTTT. Its protein is CASRSPWATNEKLFF.